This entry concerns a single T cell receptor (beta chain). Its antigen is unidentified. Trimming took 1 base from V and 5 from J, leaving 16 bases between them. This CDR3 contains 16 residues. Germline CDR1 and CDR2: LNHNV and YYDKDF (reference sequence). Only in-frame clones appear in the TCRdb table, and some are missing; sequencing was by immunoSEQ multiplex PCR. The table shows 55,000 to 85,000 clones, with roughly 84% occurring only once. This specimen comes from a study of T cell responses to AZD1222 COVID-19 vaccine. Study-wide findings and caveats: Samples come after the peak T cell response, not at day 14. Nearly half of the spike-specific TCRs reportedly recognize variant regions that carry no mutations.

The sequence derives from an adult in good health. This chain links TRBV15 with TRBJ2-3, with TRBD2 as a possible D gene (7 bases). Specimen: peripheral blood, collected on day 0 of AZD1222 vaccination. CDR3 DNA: TGTGCCACCAGCAGAGCCGTCGCGGGGGCAGGAGATACGCAGTATTTT. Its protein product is CATSRAVAGAGDTQYF.